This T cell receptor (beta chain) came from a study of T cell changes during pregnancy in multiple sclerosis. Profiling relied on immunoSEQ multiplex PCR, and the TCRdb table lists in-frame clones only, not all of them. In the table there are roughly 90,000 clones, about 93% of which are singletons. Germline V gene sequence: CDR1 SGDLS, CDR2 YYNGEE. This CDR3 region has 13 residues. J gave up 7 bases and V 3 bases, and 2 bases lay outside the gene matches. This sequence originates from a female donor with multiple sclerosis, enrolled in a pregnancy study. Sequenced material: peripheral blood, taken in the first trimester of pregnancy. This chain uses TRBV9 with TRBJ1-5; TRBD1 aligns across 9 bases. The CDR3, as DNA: TGTGCCAGCAGCGAGGGACAGGGCCAGCCCCAGCATTTT. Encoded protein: CASSEGQGQPQHF.